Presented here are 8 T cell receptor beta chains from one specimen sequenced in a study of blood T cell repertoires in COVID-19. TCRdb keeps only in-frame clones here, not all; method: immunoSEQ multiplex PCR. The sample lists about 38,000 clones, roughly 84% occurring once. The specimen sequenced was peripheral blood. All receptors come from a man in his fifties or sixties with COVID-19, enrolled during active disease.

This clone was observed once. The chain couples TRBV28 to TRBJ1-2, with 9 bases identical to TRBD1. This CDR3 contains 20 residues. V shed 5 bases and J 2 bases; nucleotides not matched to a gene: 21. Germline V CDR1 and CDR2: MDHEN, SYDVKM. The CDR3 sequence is CASSPYRGLGRQPKNYGYTF. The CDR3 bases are TGTGCCAGCAGTCCCTACAGGGGGCTGGGGCGACAGCCAAAGAACTATGGCTACACCTTC.

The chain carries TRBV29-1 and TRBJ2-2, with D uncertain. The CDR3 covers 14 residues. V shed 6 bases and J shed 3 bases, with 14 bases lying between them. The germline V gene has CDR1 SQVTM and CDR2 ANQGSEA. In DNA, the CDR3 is TGCAGCGTGACACAATCTCTTCACACCGGGGAGCTGTTTTTT. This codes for CSVTQSLHTGELFF.

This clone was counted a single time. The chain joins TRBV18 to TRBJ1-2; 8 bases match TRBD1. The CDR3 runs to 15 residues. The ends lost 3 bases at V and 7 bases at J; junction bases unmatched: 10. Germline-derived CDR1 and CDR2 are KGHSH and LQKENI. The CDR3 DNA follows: TGTGCCAGCTCACCCCGGATGGACAGGGAGGGTGGCTACACCTTC. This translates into CASSPRMDREGGYTF.

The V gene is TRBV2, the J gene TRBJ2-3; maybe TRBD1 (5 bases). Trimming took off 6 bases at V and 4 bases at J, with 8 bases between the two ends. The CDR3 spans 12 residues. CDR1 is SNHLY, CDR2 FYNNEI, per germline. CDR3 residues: CASRAGPDTQYF. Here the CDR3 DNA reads TGTGCCAGCAGGGCAGGGCCAGATACGCAGTATTTT.

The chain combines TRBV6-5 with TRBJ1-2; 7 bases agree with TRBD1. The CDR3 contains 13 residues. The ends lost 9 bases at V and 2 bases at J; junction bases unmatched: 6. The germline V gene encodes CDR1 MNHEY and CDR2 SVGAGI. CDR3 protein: CASKTGLNYGYTF. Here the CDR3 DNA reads TGTGCCAGTAAGACAGGGCTAAACTATGGCTACACCTTC.

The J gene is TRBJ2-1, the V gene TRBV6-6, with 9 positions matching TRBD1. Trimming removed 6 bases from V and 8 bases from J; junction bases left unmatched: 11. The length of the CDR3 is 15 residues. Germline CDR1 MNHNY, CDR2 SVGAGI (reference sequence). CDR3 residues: CASSQGQGVRDEQFF. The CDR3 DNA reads TGTGCCAGCAGCCAGGGACAGGGCGTCCGCGATGAGCAGTTCTTC.

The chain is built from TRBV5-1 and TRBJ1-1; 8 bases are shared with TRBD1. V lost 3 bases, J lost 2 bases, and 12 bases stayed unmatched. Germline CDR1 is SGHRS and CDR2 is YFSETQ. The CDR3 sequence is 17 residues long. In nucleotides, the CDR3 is TGCGCCAGCAGCTCAAATTCACCTGGGACAGGTAACACTGAAGCTTTCTTT. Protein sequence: CASSSNSPGTGNTEAFF. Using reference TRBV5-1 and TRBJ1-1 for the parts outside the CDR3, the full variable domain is KAGVTQTPRYLIKTRGQQVTLSCSPISGHRSVSWYQQTPGQGLQFLFEYFSETQRNKGNFPGRFSGRQFSNSRSEMNVSTLELGDSALYLCASSSNSPGTGNTEAFFGQGTRLTVV.

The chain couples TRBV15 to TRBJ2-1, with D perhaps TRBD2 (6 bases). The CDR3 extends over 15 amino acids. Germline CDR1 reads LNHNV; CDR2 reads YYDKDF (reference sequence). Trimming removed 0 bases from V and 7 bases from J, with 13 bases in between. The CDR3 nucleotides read TGTGCCACCAGCAGAGATAGAGGTGCGGGGAATGAGCAGTTCTTC. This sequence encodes CATSRDRGAGNEQFF.